A single sample gave rise to the 26 T cell receptor beta chains below, sequenced in a study of T cells in Graves' hyperthyroidism and ophthalmopathy. Authors of the study amplified TCR beta CDR3 regions from RNA transcripts. The HTBI primer set was used in a first-round RT-PCR of the TCR CDR3. TCRdb processed the multiplex PCR reads anew with MiXCR; each CDR3 protein has one entry. Counted here are about 400,000 distinct CDR3 sequences, more than 15% occurring once; the ten biggest clones make up around 30%. Sequenced: blood. The receptors originated from a woman younger than 30 with Graves' hyperthyroidism that later progressed to Graves' ophthalmopathy.

This clonotype was seen ten or more times. J is TRBJ2-2 and V is TRBV28, with 7 positions matching TRBD2. Losses at the gene ends were 1 base for V and 4 bases for J; bases not matched to a gene: 12. CDR1 is MDHEN and CDR2 is SYDVKM in the germline V gene. The CDR3 length is 18 residues. CDR3 in DNA: TGTGCCAGCAGTTTATATTGGACTAGACTAGGAATCACCGGGGAGCTGTTTTTT. It yields the protein CASSLYWTRLGITGELFF.

V gene TRBV10-2 combines with J gene TRBJ1-2; D is unresolved. Germline CDR1 reads WSHSY; CDR2 reads SAAADI. The germline V and J ends were trimmed by 0 bases and 2 bases, with 16 bases remaining between them. This CDR3 contains 17 residues. The CDR3 sequence is CASSESGMSAENYGYTF. The CDR3 DNA sequence: TGCGCCAGCAGTGAGTCGGGCATGAGCGCGGAGAACTATGGCTACACCTTC.

The CDR3 region has the DNA TGCAGCGGGACAGGGGACCACAGCACCGGGGAGCTGTTTTTT. Protein sequence: CSGTGDHSTGELFF. The V call is TRBV29-1, the J call TRBJ2-2, with 9 bases identical to TRBD1. This CDR3 contains 14 residues. Trimming at V came to 7 bases and at J to 4 bases, leaving 7 bases not matched to a gene. Germline CDR1 SQVTM, CDR2 ANQGSEA.

Many counts were recorded for this clonotype. CDR3 protein: CASSPGGRGQGGQYF. The CDR3 region has the DNA TGTGCCAGCAGCCCAGGGGGCAGGGGGCAGGGCGGCCAGTACTTC. The chain employs TRBV7-2 and TRBJ2-5, with 8 bases matching TRBD1. Germline CDR1 SGHTA, CDR2 FQGNSA. V lost 5 bases to trimming and J lost 10 bases; unmatched junction nucleotides: 15. The CDR3 length is 15 residues. The full variable domain, completed using reference TRBV7-2 and TRBJ2-5, is GAGVSQSPSNKVTEKGKDVELRCDPISGHTALYWYRQSLGQGLEFLIYFQGNSAPDKSGLPSDRFSAERTGGSVSTLTIQRTQQEDSAVYLCASSPGGRGQGGQYFGPGTRLLVL.

This clonotype was seen only a few times. This chain connects TRBV27 to TRBJ2-4; unclear D gene. With 3 bases removed from V and 4 bases from J, the gap between germline ends came to 13 bases. This CDR3 is built from 15 residues. The germline V gene has CDR1 MNHEY and CDR2 SMNVEV (reference sequence). Here the CDR3 reads CASSFGQLTKNIQYF. In DNA form, the CDR3 reads TGTGCCAGCAGTTTTGGGCAGCTAACTAAAAACATTCAGTACTTC.

This clonotype was seen only a few times. The junction differs from germline at one of its ends, possibly a read error. The chain is built from TRBV5-6 and TRBJ2-5, with TRBD2 matching over 8 bases. This CDR3 has 14 residues. Germline V gene lookup returns CDR1 SGHDT and CDR2 YYEEEE. CDR3 bases: TGTGCCAGCAGCTTGGGCGGGGGGCGCGAGACCCAGCACTTC. Translated: CASSLGGGRETQHF.

This clonotype was picked up a small number of times. The V call is TRBV6-5, the J call TRBJ2-1; 8 nucleotides match TRBD2. CDR1 and CDR2 (germline): MNHEY, SVGAGI. The CDR3 is made up of 14 amino acids. V was clipped by 0 bases and J by 9 bases; unmatched bases: 4. The CDR3 nucleotides are TGTGCCAGCAGTTACTCCTCTAGCGGGCGTGAGCAGTTCTTC. It codes for CASSYSSSGREQFF.

This clonotype was observed at least ten times. The chain recombines TRBV30 with TRBJ2-7, with 7 bases aligning to TRBD2. J was trimmed by 3 bases and V by 8 bases; bases with no gene match: 4. From germline, CDR1 is GTSNPN and CDR2 SVGIG (reference sequence). CDR3 length: 11 residues. In DNA, the CDR3 is TGTGCCCTAGCGGTCCTCTACGAGCAGTACTTC. It encodes CALAVLYEQYF.

CDR3 nucleotides: TGCGCCAGCAGCCAAGAGGTCGGATCCTACGAGCAGTACTTC. Translation: CASSQEVGSYEQYF. The V call is TRBV4-1, the J call TRBJ2-7; D not certain. The CDR3 covers 14 residues. Per the germline V gene, CDR1 is MGHRA and CDR2 is YSYEKL. Trimming shortened V by 0 bases and J by 1 base, and 7 bases separated the two germline ends.

In this sample, this clonotype turned up many times. V and J are TRBV28 and TRBJ1-2; 7 positions match TRBD1. CDR3 length: 13 residues. Trimming at V came to 5 bases and at J to 8 bases, leaving 8 bases not matched to a gene. Germline-derived CDR1 and CDR2 are MDHEN and SYDVKM. The CDR3 loop is CASSGTQGDGYTF. CDR3 coding DNA: TGTGCCAGCAGTGGTACCCAGGGGGACGGCTACACCTTC.

Many counts were recorded for this clonotype. The CDR3 here is CASSLGQGADTEAFF. The CDR3 nucleotides read TGTGCCAGCAGCTTAGGACAGGGGGCAGACACTGAAGCTTTCTTT. The V gene is TRBV13, the J gene TRBJ1-1; 9 bases agree with TRBD1. The ends lost 0 bases at V and 3 bases at J; junction bases unmatched: 2. Germline CDR1 PRHDT, CDR2 FYEKMQ (reference sequence). There are 15 residues in the CDR3.

This clonotype came up many times. The V and J genes are TRBV27 and TRBJ2-3, with D tentatively TRBD1 (6 bases). The CDR3 contains 16 residues. Germline V gene data show CDR1 as MNHEY and CDR2 as SMNVEV (reference sequence). Deletions cut 0 bases from V and 5 bases from J, with 15 bases between. This chain's CDR3 is CASSLSLPGQLDTQYF. The CDR3 DNA is TGTGCCAGCAGTTTATCCCTTCCCGGACAGTTAGATACGCAGTATTTT.

CDR3 region: CASGNRDPPGDTQYF. The CDR3 DNA reads TGTGCCAGTGGAAACCGGGACCCACCTGGTGATACGCAGTATTTT. This chain links TRBV19 with TRBJ2-3; D may be TRBD1 or TRBD2 (5 bases each). The CDR3 is 15 amino acids. V lost 8 bases to trimming and J lost 6 bases, with 21 bases between them. CDR1 and CDR2 (germline): LNHDA, SQIVND (reference sequence).

This clonotype occurred a few times. This rearrangement joins TRBV29-1 to TRBJ2-7; 11 bases line up with TRBD1. From germline, CDR1 is SQVTM and CDR2 ANQGSEA. This CDR3 contains 14 residues. With V trimmed by 7 bases and J by 5 bases, 10 bases remained unmatched. CDR3 residues: CSALIGTGGDEQYF. The DNA for the CDR3 is TGCAGCGCCTTGATCGGGACAGGGGGAGACGAGCAGTACTTC.

A single count supports this clonotype. A much bigger clone sits one base away, suggesting this may be a read error. The chain links TRBV6-2 or TRBV6-3 to TRBJ2-1, with a possible D match to TRBD1 (6 bases). CDR1 is MNHEY, CDR2 SVGEGT, per germline. This CDR3 has 16 residues. V lost 2 bases and J lost 7, with 18 bases in between. The CDR3 coding sequence is TGTGCCAGCAGTTACGCGACCGCAGGGGTTCGAAATGAGCAGTTCTTC. Its protein product is CASSYATAGVRNEQFF.

This clonotype was found many times. This rearrangement joins TRBV5-1 to TRBJ1-1; 10 nucleotides agree with TRBD1. Per germline, CDR1 SGHRS and CDR2 YFSETQ. The ends lost 4 bases at V and 5 bases at J; junction bases unmatched: 11. The CDR3 is made up of 16 amino acids. The CDR3 protein is CASSPGQGRLGTEAFF. The DNA of the CDR3 is TGCGCCAGCAGCCCGGGACAGGGGAGGTTGGGTACTGAAGCTTTCTTT. Together with reference TRBV5-1 and TRBJ1-1, the CDR3 gives the full variable domain: KAGVTQTPRYLIKTRGQQVTLSCSPISGHRSVSWYQQTPGQGLQFLFEYFSETQRNKGNFPGRFSGRQFSNSRSEMNVSTLELGDSALYLCASSPGQGRLGTEAFFGQGTRLTVV.

About this clonotype itself: This CDR3 is missing its conserved last phenylalanine or tryptophan, likely due to a read error. The chain carries TRBV18 and TRBJ1-1, with D possibly matching TRBD1 (6 bases). Germline CDR1 and CDR2: KGHSH and LQKENI. CDR3 length: 13 amino acids. CDR3 residues: CASSRGVNIEAFL. The CDR3 region has the DNA TGTGCCAGCTCAAGGGGGGTGAACATTGAAGCTTTCCTT.

This chain connects TRBV30 to TRBJ2-5, with 7 bases matching TRBD1. From germline, CDR1 is GTSNPN and CDR2 SVGIG (reference sequence). The CDR3 totals 14 residues. J was trimmed by 4 bases and V by 1 base; bases with no gene match: 6. CDR3 residues: CAWSGQGRRETQYF. DNA of the CDR3: TGTGCCTGGAGTGGACAGGGAAGGAGAGAGACCCAGTACTTC.

This clonotype was counted at least ten times. The chain employs TRBV13 and TRBJ1-1; 8 nucleotides align to TRBD1. The CDR3 is 16 amino acids. CDR1 is PRHDT, CDR2 FYEKMQ, per germline (reference sequence). J gave up 1 base and V 2 bases, and 6 bases lay outside the gene matches. The chain's CDR3 is CASSLRRDRKNTEAFF. CDR3 sequence (DNA): TGTGCCAGCAGCTTAAGACGGGACAGGAAGAACACTGAAGCTTTCTTT.

A word on this clonotype: A much more abundant neighbour one base away suggests this may be a read error. This chain connects TRBV3-1 to TRBJ2-2; 11 bases match TRBD2. CDR1 is LGHDT, CDR2 YNNKEL, per germline (reference sequence). The CDR3 totals 16 residues. The CDR3, as DNA: TGTGCCAGCAGCCCAAGAACTAGCGGGAGAGCCGGGGAGCGGTTTTTT. Amino acids: CASSPRTSGRAGERFF. Based on the CDR3 plus reference TRBV3-1 and TRBJ2-2, the full variable domain is DTAVSQTPKYLVTQMGNDKSIKCEQNLGHDTMYWYKQDSKKFLKIMFSYNNKELIINETVPNRFSPKSPDKAHLNLHINSLELGDSAVYFCASSPRTSGRAGERFFGEGSRLTVL.

The table lists this clonotype with a few counts. This chain joins TRBV7-3 and TRBJ1-6; tentatively, D is TRBD1 (5 bases). This CDR3 is 16 amino acids long. Germline V gene sequence: CDR1 SGHTA, CDR2 FQGTGA. Trimming cost V 1 base and J 9 bases, with 16 bases left between them. The CDR3 spells CASSLSSGGSGSPLHF. CDR3 bases: TGTGCCAGCAGCTTAAGCTCGGGGGGATCGGGTTCACCCCTCCACTTT.

This chain uses TRBV12-3 or TRBV12-4 with TRBJ1-2; TRBD1 aligns across 8 bases. With 6 bases clipped from V and 8 bases from J, the junction kept 8 bases outside the gene matches. This CDR3 contains 13 residues. The DNA for the CDR3 is TGTGCCAGCAGGACGGGACAGGTGGCGGGCTACACCTTC. Encoded protein: CASRTGQVAGYTF.

This clonotype was seen more than once but under ten times. This rearrangement joins TRBV20-1 to TRBJ1-2, with D uncertain. The germline V and J ends were trimmed by 1 base and 2 bases, with 8 bases remaining between them. This CDR3 comprises 13 residues. Germline V CDR1 and CDR2: DFQATT, SNEGSKA (reference sequence). This CDR3 is CSARVRENYGYTF. The CDR3 DNA follows: TGCAGTGCTAGAGTTAGGGAGAACTATGGCTACACCTTC.

The rearrangement links TRBV9 to TRBJ2-7, with a possible D match to TRBD1 (6 bases). V lost 4 bases to trimming and J lost 0 bases, with 20 bases between them. Germline CDR1 SGDLS, CDR2 YYNGEE. This CDR3 region has 17 residues. CDR3 loop: CASSPASWTASSYEQYF. The CDR3, as DNA: TGTGCCAGCAGCCCGGCCTCCTGGACAGCTAGCTCCTACGAGCAGTACTTC.

This clonotype was counted many times. The chain is built from TRBV7-8 and TRBJ2-5; 7 positions match TRBD2. The CDR3 has 15 amino acids. Per the germline V gene, CDR1 is SGHVS and CDR2 is FQNEAQ. Trimming removed 0 bases from V and 4 bases from J; junction bases left unmatched: 5. The CDR3 reads CASSLASGLGETQYF. Written as DNA, the CDR3 is TGTGCCAGCAGCTTAGCTAGCGGGTTGGGAGAGACCCAGTACTTC.

This clonotype was found many times. The chain combines TRBV11-2 with TRBJ2-1; D gene uncertain. Per the germline V gene, CDR1 is SGHAT and CDR2 is FQNNGV. V was clipped by 2 bases and J by 8 bases, with 10 bases between them. The CDR3 is 13 amino acids. In DNA, the CDR3 is TGTGCCAGCAGCTTATTGCCCTCCCATGAGCAGTTCTTC. It codes for CASSLLPSHEQFF.